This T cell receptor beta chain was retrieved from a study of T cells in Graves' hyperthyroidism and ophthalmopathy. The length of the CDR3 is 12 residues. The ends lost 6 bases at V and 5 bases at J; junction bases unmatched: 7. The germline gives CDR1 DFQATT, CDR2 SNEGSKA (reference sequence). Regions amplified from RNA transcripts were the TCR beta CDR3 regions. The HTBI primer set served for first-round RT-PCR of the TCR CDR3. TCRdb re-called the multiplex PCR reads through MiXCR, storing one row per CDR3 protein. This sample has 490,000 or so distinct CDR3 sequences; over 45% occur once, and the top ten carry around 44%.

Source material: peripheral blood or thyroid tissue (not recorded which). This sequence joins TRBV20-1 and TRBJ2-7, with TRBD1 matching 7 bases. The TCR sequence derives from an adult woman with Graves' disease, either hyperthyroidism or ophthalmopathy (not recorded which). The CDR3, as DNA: TGCAGTGCCTCATCCGACAGGGACGAGCAGTACTTC. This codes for CSASSDRDEQYF.